Described below is a single TCR beta chain sequence and its context. It may be a read error: a sequence one base away is much more abundant. The data originate from a study of CD8+CD57+ T cells in acquired aplastic anemia. Genomic DNA acted as the template from which TCR beta VDJ combination and CDR3 sequence profiling were carried out. One entry per CDR3 protein results from TCRdb running MiXCR on the reads. The sample gives hundreds of thousands of distinct CDR3 sequences, around 30% of which show up once; 0.82% is in the top ten. CD8+CD57+ cell expansion, shown by flow cytometry, had occurred in the patients selected for sequencing. V dropped 4 bases and J dropped 5 bases, with 19 bases sitting between them. CDR1 and CDR2 (germline): SGHRS, YFSETQ. The CDR3 loop spans 15 amino acids.

The chain uses TRBV5-1 and TRBJ2-7; D tentatively reads TRBD1 or TRBD2 (5 bases each). The TCR comes from a human donor with aplastic anemia. Sequencing was carried out using sorted CD4+, CD8+, or CD8+CD57+ T cells (not recorded which) from PBMCs. CDR3 protein: CASSEGSTAVHEQYF. The CDR3 nucleotides are TGCGCCAGCAGCGAGGGGAGCACAGCGGTCCACGAGCAGTACTTC.